This T cell receptor (beta chain) was recovered during a study of T cell responses to AZD1222 COVID-19 vaccine. Germline V gene lookup returns CDR1 LNHDA and CDR2 SQIVND (reference sequence). There are 15 residues in the CDR3. V lost 3 bases, J lost 8 bases, and 16 bases lay in between. Measured with immunoSEQ multiplex PCR; TCRdb has only the in-frame clones, and not every one. Among over 50,000 clones listed, around 80% were seen once. Material: peripheral blood, obtained 28 days after the second AZD1222 dose. The receptor was derived from an adult who received the AZD1222 COVID-19 vaccine. The chain joins TRBV19 to TRBJ1-4; perhaps TRBD1 as D (5 bases). DNA for the CDR3: TGTGCCAGTAGTATTCCTCCCCCTTGGGGGGAAAAACTGTTTTTT. Amino acids: CASSIPPPWGEKLFF.